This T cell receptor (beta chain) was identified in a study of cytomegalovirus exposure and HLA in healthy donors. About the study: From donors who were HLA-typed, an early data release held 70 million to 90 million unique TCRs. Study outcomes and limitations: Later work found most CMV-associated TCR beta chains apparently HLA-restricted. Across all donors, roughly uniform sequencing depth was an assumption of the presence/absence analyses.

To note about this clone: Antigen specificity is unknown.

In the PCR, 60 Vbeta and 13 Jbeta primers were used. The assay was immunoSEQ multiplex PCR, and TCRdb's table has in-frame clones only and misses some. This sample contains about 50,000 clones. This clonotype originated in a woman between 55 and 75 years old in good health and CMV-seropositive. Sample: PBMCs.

CDR3: CASAGRRNEKLFF. DNA of the CDR3: TGCGCCAGCGCGGGACGGCGAAATGAAAAACTGTTTTTT. This chain joins TRBV10-2 and TRBJ1-4; weak D call: TRBD1 (5 bases). V was trimmed by 8 bases and J by 5 bases, leaving 12 bases between them. CDR3 size: 13 residues. From germline, CDR1 is WSHSY and CDR2 SAAADI.